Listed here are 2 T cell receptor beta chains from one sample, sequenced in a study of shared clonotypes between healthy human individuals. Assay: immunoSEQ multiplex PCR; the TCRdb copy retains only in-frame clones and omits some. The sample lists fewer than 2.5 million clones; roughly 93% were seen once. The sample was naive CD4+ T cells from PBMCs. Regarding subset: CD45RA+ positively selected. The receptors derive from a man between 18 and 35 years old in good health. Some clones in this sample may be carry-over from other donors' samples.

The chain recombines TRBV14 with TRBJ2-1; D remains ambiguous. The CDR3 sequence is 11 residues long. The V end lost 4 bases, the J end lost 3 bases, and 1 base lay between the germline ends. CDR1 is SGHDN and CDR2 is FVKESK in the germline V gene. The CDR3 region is CASSRYNEQFF. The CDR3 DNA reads TGTGCCAGCAGCCGCTACAATGAGCAGTTCTTC.

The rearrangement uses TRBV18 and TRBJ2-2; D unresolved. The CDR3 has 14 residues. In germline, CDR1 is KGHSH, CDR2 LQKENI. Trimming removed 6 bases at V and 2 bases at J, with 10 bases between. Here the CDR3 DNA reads TGTGCCAGCTCTAGGGTTGGAAACACCGGGGAGCTGTTTTTT. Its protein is CASSRVGNTGELFF.